The 18 T cell receptor beta chains below were found in one sample sequenced in a study of CD8 T cells in Susac syndrome. After extraction with the RNeasy kit, about 0.45 to 1 ug of the RNA was reverse transcribed using random hexamers. TCRdb itself ran the immunoSEQ multiplex PCR reads through MiXCR, one entry per CDR3 protein. The sample has approximately 68,000 distinct CDR3 sequences; approximately 94% are singletons. Source material: CD8+ T cells from PBMCs. The receptor source for this set is a human donor with multiple sclerosis.

This clonotype appeared once. The V gene is TRBV18, the J gene TRBJ1-1; D is undetermined. Germline V gene data show CDR1 as KGHSH and CDR2 as LQKENI. This CDR3 contains 12 residues. The V and J ends lost 4 bases and 8 bases respectively, with 11 bases between them. The CDR3 sequence: CASSRTTQEAFF. The CDR3, as DNA: TGTGCCAGCTCACGAACCACCCAGGAAGCTTTCTTT.

The V and J genes are TRBV7-9 and TRBJ2-7, with 11 bases fitting TRBD2. The CDR3 totals 14 residues. The germline gives CDR1 SEHNR, CDR2 FQNEAQ (reference sequence). V lost 5 bases to trimming and J lost 7 bases; unmatched junction nucleotides: 7. The CDR3: CASSHGGLAVEQYF. The CDR3 nucleotides read TGTGCCAGCAGCCACGGGGGACTAGCGGTTGAGCAGTACTTC. Variable domain in full (rest from reference TRBV7-9 and TRBJ2-7): DTGVSQNPRHKITKRGQNVTFRCDPISEHNRLYWYRQTLGQGPEFLTYFQNEAQLEKSRLLSDRFSAERPKGSFSTLEIQRTEQGDSAMYLCASSHGGLAVEQYFGPGTRLTVT.

The CDR3 spells CASSQERIKGAGVLGNSPLHF. The CDR3 coding sequence is TGTGCCAGCAGCCAAGAAAGAATTAAGGGGGCAGGGGTTCTGGGCAATTCACCCCTCCACTTT. J is TRBJ1-6 and V is TRBV3-1; 7 bases align to TRBD1. CDR1 is LGHDT, CDR2 YNNKEL, per germline (reference sequence). The V gene end was trimmed by 0 bases and the J gene end by 7 bases; junction bases not matched to a gene: 21. CDR3 length equals 21 residues.

V usage is TRBV13 and J usage is TRBJ1-1, with 7 bases fitting TRBD1. The germline CDR1 and CDR2 sequences are PRHDT and FYEKMQ (reference sequence). The CDR3 runs to 14 residues. Unmatched junction bases numbered 8, after V lost 5 bases and J lost 5 bases. The CDR3 is CASSEGQSKTEAFF. Here the CDR3 DNA reads TGTGCCAGCAGCGAGGGACAGTCGAAGACTGAAGCTTTCTTT.

In this sample, this clonotype turned up once. The chain has TRBV10-3 and TRBJ2-7; 10 nucleotides align to TRBD2. In germline, CDR1 is ENHRY, CDR2 SYGVKD. The CDR3 totals 15 residues. The trim removed 6 bases at V and 5 bases at J, leaving 10 bases unmatched. CDR3 region: CAIRGVGGLANEQYF. The DNA of the CDR3 is TGTGCCATCAGAGGTGTAGGGGGACTAGCGAACGAGCAGTACTTC.

The V and J genes are TRBV27 and TRBJ2-3, with D uncertain. The germline CDR1 and CDR2 sequences are MNHEY and SMNVEV (reference sequence). This CDR3 has 12 residues. Trimming shortened V by 8 bases and J by 3 bases, and 9 bases separated the two germline ends. CDR3 DNA sequence: TGTGCCAGCGGGGTCGGGACAGATACGCAGTATTTT. It is translated as CASGVGTDTQYF.

V gene TRBV5-1 combines with J gene TRBJ2-7, with a tentative D call TRBD1 (7 bases). This CDR3 contains 15 residues. V was shortened by 3 bases and J by 0 bases, with 13 bases between the two germline ends. Germline V gene data show CDR1 as SGHRS and CDR2 as YFSETQ. This chain's CDR3 is CASSYRGGSSYEQYF. In DNA form, the CDR3 reads TGCGCCAGCAGCTACAGGGGAGGAAGCTCCTACGAGCAGTACTTC.

The CDR3 DNA reads TGTGCCATCAGTGAGGCGGACAGGGGGAAATACCAAGAGACCCAGTACTTC. Amino acids: CAISEADRGKYQETQYF. The rearrangement uses TRBV10-3 and TRBJ2-5; 10 bases map to TRBD1. Germline loops: CDR1 ENHRY, CDR2 SYGVKD. This CDR3 has 17 amino acids. Unmatched junction bases numbered 6, after V lost 2 bases and J lost 0 bases.

The rearrangement joins TRBV11-2 to TRBJ2-1, with 11 nucleotides matching TRBD2. This CDR3 has 17 residues. Germline loops: CDR1 SGHAT, CDR2 FQNNGV. Germline trimming cut 0 bases from V and 4 bases from J; bases unmatched to any gene: 5. CDR3 protein: CASSLDRGLAVYNEQFF. DNA of the CDR3: TGTGCCAGCAGCTTAGATAGGGGACTAGCGGTTTACAATGAGCAGTTCTTC.

V and J are TRBV6-1 and TRBJ2-1; D uncertain. CDR1 is MNHNS, CDR2 SASEGT, per germline. Trimming left V 5 bases short and J 10 bases short, with 6 bases between. This CDR3 has 10 amino acids. In DNA form, the CDR3 reads TGTGCCAGCAGTCAAGGAGAGCAGTTCTTC. Translation: CASSQGEQFF.

The rearrangement joins TRBV29-1 to TRBJ1-2; D unresolved. CDR3 length: 11 amino acids. V was shortened by 0 bases and J by 8 bases, with 7 bases between the two germline ends. From germline, CDR1 is SQVTM and CDR2 ANQGSEA. The CDR3 loop reads CSVEDPGGYTF. The DNA of the CDR3 is TGCAGCGTTGAAGATCCTGGCGGCTACACCTTC.

The chain carries TRBV7-8 and TRBJ2-3; TRBD2 is a possible D gene (5 bases). Trimming pared 3 bases from V and 2 bases from J, leaving 12 bases between. This CDR3 contains 15 residues. In germline, CDR1 is SGHVS, CDR2 FQNEAQ. The CDR3 spells CASSFTRRNTDTQYF. The CDR3 nucleotides are TGTGCCAGCAGCTTTACTAGGCGGAACACAGATACGCAGTATTTT. The entire variable domain, with the rest obtained from reference TRBV7-8 and TRBJ2-3, is as follows: GAGVSQSPRYKVAKRGQDVALRCDPISGHVSLFWYQQALGQGPEFLTYFQNEAQLDKSGLPSDRFFAERPEGSVSTLKIQRTQQEDSAVYLCASSFTRRNTDTQYFGPGTRLTVL.

CDR3 DNA: TGCAGCGTTGAGAGGACAGAAGTCGGCTACACCTTC. Translation: CSVERTEVGYTF. The chain is built from TRBV29-1 and TRBJ1-2; a weak D match, TRBD1 (6 bases). The germline V gene encodes CDR1 SQVTM and CDR2 ANQGSEA. CDR3 size: 12 residues. Trimming stripped 3 bases from V and 8 bases from J, with 13 bases between.

The V call is TRBV7-6, the J call TRBJ2-5; D is tentatively TRBD1 or TRBD2 (7 bases each). CDR1 SGHVS and CDR2 FNYEAQ come from the germline V gene. Trimming took 5 bases from V and 5 from J, leaving 27 bases between them. This CDR3 has 18 residues. The CDR3 protein is CASSDLLGWRETGETQYF. The CDR3, as DNA: TGTGCCAGCAGCGATCTGTTAGGTTGGCGGGAGACAGGGGAGACCCAGTACTTC.

V is TRBV7-8 and J is TRBJ1-2, with D uncertain. The V end lost 4 bases, the J end lost 0 bases, and 9 bases lay between the germline ends. The V gene's germline CDR1 is SGHVS and CDR2 FQNEAQ. This CDR3 is 14 amino acids long. This chain's CDR3 is CASSSNSPNYGYTF. CDR3 bases: TGTGCCAGCAGCTCGAACAGCCCTAACTATGGCTACACCTTC.

The CDR3: CATSREGGPSNQPQHF. CDR3 coding DNA: TGTGCCACCAGCAGAGAAGGGGGCCCAAGCAATCAGCCCCAGCATTTT. The genes are TRBV15 and TRBJ1-5, with 7 bases that match TRBD1. CDR3 size: 16 residues. V lost 0 bases and J lost 1; bases outside the gene matches: 3. Germline CDR1 is LNHNV and CDR2 is YYDKDF (reference sequence). The full variable domain, with the rest looked up from reference TRBV15 and TRBJ1-5, is DAMVIQNPRYQVTQFGKPVTLSCSQTLNHNVMYWYQQKSSQAPKLLFHYYDKDFNNEADTPDNFQSRRPNTSFCFLDIRSPGLGDTAMYLCATSREGGPSNQPQHFGDGTRLSIL.

The J gene is TRBJ2-7, the V gene TRBV5-4; 10 nucleotides line up with TRBD1. This CDR3 region has 14 residues. CDR1 and CDR2 from the germline V gene are SGHNT and YYREEE (reference sequence). The trim removed 0 bases at V and 5 bases at J, leaving 2 bases unmatched. The CDR3 nucleotides are TGTGCCAGCAGCTTGGGGGACAGGGGCAACGAGCAGTACTTC. Protein product: CASSLGDRGNEQYF.

The rearrangement joins TRBV7-9 to TRBJ1-1; D gene ambiguous. The V gene lost 5 bases and the J gene lost 4 bases, with 8 bases spanning the gap. Germline V gene data show CDR1 as SEHNR and CDR2 as FQNEAQ (reference sequence). CDR3 length: 12 residues. In DNA form, the CDR3 reads TGTGCCAGCAGCCTCGGACGCACTGAAGCTTTCTTT. The encoded protein is CASSLGRTEAFF.